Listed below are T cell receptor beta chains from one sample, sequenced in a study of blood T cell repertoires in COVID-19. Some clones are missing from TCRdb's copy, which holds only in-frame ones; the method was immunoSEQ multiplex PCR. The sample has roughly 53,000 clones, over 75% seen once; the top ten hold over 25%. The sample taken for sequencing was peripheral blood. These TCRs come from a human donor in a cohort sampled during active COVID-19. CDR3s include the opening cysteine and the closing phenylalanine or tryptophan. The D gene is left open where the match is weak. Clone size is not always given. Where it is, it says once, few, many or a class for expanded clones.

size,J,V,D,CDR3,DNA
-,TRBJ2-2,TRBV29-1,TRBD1,CSGQGAGGLFF,TGCAGCGGGCAGGGGGCGGGTGGGCTGTTTTTT
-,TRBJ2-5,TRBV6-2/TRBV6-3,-,CASSYGPGAKETQYF,TGTGCCAGCAGTTACGGCCCGGGAGCTAAAGAGACCCAGTACTTC
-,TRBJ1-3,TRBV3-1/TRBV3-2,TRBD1,CASSPHPGQGGNTIYF,TGTGCCAGCAGCCCTCATCCGGGACAGGGAGGAAACACCATATATTTT
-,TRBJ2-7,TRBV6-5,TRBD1,CASSSDRAAGEQYF,TGTGCCAGCAGTTCGGACAGGGCCGCGGGTGAGCAGTACTTC
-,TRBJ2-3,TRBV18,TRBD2,CASSPPSGGSTDTQYF,TGTGCCAGCTCACCCCCTAGCGGGGGCAGCACAGATACGCAGTATTTT
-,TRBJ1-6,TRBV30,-,CAWSDAGQSYNSPLHF,TGTGCCTGGAGTGATGCAGGGCAATCCTATAATTCACCCCTCCACTTT
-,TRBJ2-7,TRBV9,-,CASSVRVGNEQYF,TGTGCCAGCAGCGTCAGGGTCGGTAACGAGCAGTACTTC
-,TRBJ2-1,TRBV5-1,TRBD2,CASSFLAGHNEQFF,TGCGCCAGCAGCTTCCTAGCGGGACACAATGAGCAGTTCTTC
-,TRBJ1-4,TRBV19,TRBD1,CASSMQGQGAEKLFF,TGTGCCAGTAGTATGCAGGGACAGGGGGCTGAAAAACTGTTTTTT
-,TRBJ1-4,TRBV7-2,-,CASSSDRDDEKLFF,TGTGCCAGCAGCTCGGACAGAGACGATGAAAAACTGTTTTTT
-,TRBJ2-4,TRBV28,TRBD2,CASSSPPGLAGAGNIQYF,TGTGCCAGCAGTTCTCCCCCGGGACTAGCGGGAGCGGGAAACATTCAGTACTTC
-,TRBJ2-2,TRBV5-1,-,CATSAQVNTGELFF,TGCGCCACGTCGGCTCAGGTGAACACCGGGGAGCTGTTTTTT
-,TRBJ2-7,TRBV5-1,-,CASSLGTGGLFYEQYF,TGCGCCAGCAGCTTGGGTACAGGGGGACTATTCTACGAGCAGTACTTC
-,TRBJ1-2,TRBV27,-,CASSNRPRGSEGYTF,TGTGCCAGCAGCAACCGCCCCAGGGGATCGGAAGGCTACACCTTC
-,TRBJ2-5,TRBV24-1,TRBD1,CATSDLRQGSGKTQYF,TGTGCCACCAGTGATCTTCGACAGGGGAGTGGGAAGACCCAGTACTTC
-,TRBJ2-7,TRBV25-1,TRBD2,CASSAGMYEQYF,TGTGCCAGTTCAGCGGGAATGTACGAGCAGTACTTC
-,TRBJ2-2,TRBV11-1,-,CASSLAGGPGELFF,TGTGCCAGCAGCTTAGCCGGGGGGCCCGGGGAGCTGTTTTTT
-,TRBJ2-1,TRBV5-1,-,CASSFEDFRYNEQFF,TGCGCCAGCAGCTTCGAGGACTTTCGCTACAATGAGCAGTTCTTC
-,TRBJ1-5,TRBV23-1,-,CASSQSRRVSNQPQHF,TGCGCCAGCAGTCAATCTCGGCGGGTAAGCAATCAGCCCCAGCATTTT
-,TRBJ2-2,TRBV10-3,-,CAISVGGNTGELFF,TGTGCCATCAGTGTAGGCGGAAACACCGGGGAGCTGTTTTTT
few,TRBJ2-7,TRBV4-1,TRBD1,CASSPQSMGQLPNSYEQYF,TGCGCCAGCAGCCCCCAATCGATGGGACAGTTGCCTAACTCCTACGAGCAGTACTTC
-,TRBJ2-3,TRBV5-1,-,CASSLAIGTDTQYF,TGCGCCAGCAGCTTGGCGATAGGCACAGATACGCAGTATTTT
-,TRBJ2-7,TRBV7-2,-,CASSSRLARREQYF,TGTGCCAGCAGCTCCCGGCTAGCGCGTCGGGAGCAGTACTTC
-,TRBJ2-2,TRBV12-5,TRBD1,CASGLPPIYTGQRASGELFF,TGTGCTAGTGGTTTGCCCCCTATTTATACGGGACAGAGGGCATCCGGGGAGCTGTTTTTT
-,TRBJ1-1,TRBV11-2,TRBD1,CASSLGQGWYTEAFF,TGTGCCAGCAGCTTGGGACAGGGCTGGTACACTGAAGCTTTCTTT
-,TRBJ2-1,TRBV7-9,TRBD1,CASSAYQQGRSFF,TGTGCCAGCAGCGCCTACCAACAGGGGAGATCGTTCTTC
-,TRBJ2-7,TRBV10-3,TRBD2,CAISESRAGGTKYEQYF,TGTGCCATCAGTGAGTCTCGAGCGGGGGGAACCAAGTACGAGCAGTACTTC
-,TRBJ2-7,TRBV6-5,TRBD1,CASTRRQGEQYF,TGTGCCAGCACCAGAAGACAGGGCGAGCAGTACTTC
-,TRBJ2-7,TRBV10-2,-,CASKSSYEQYF,TGCGCCAGCAAATCCTCGTACGAGCAGTACTTC
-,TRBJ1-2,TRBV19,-,CASNQDYGYTF,TGTGCCAGTAACCAGGACTATGGCTACACCTTC
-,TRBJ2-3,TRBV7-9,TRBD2,CASSLMTSQQYF,TGTGCCAGCAGCTTAATGACTAGCCAGCAGTATTTT
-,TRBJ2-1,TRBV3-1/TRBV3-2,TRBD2,CASSQASSGGGEQFF,TGTGCCAGCAGCCAAGCGAGTAGCGGGGGTGGGGAGCAGTTCTTC
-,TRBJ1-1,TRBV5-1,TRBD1,CASSLDRGRSTEAFF,TGCGCCAGCAGCTTGGACAGGGGGCGGAGCACTGAAGCTTTCTTT
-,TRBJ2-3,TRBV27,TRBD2,CASTPISVGGMADTQYF,TGTGCCAGCACCCCTATATCGGTGGGAGGGATGGCAGATACGCAGTATTTT
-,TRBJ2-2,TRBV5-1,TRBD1,CASSRQGTGELFF,TGCGCCAGCAGCAGACAGGGCACCGGGGAGCTGTTTTTT
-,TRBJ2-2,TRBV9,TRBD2,CASSVDGLADNTGELFF,TGTGCCAGCAGCGTCGATGGACTAGCGGATAACACCGGGGAGCTGTTTTTT
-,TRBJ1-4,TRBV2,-,CASSPSEKLFF,TGTGCCAGCAGCCCATCAGAAAAACTGTTTTTT
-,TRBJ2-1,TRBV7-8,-,CASSLGGHEQFF,TGTGCCAGCAGCCTAGGCGGGCATGAGCAGTTCTTC
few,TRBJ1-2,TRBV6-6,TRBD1,CASSRPGQGLSGDYGYTF,TGTGCCAGCAGTCGTCCGGGACAGGGTCTGTCAGGCGACTATGGCTACACCTTC
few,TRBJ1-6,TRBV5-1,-,CASSSQTGENSPLHF,TGCGCCAGCAGCTCGCAGACGGGGGAGAATTCACCCCTCCACTTT